These T cell receptor beta chains were read from a single sample in a study of CD8+CD57+ T cells in acquired aplastic anemia. TCRdb analysed the reads with MiXCR anew, one entry per CDR3 protein. Altogether under 500,000 distinct CDR3 sequences are present, around 33% being singletons, with the ten largest covering 0.7% to 1%. Sequencing was performed on sorted CD4+, CD8+, or CD8+CD57+ T cells (not recorded which) from PBMCs. Receptors originate from a human donor with aplastic anemia. CDR3s include the opening cysteine and the closing phenylalanine or tryptophan. D genes are given only for firm matches. For some rows the clone size is stated as once, few or many, or as a class when expanded; others skip it.

size | J | V | D | length | CDR3 | DNA
- | TRBJ2-1 | TRBV6-1 | TRBD1 | 14 | CASSASTGRWEQFF | TGTGCCAGCAGTGCTTCGACAGGGCGATGGGAGCAGTTCTTC
- | TRBJ1-5 | TRBV6-1 | TRBD1 | 16 | CASSHPGQGSNQPRHF | TGTGCCAGCAGCCACCCGGGACAGGGGAGCAATCAGCCCCGGCATTTT
- | TRBJ1-6 | TRBV9 | - | 17 | CASSAQPSGGYNSPLHF | TGTGCCAGCAGTGCGCAACCTAGTGGGGGCTATAATTCACCCCTCCACTTT
few | TRBJ1-2 | TRBV6-4 | - | 16 | CASSDSIRTEYYGYTF | TGTGCCAGCAGTGACTCGATACGGACAGAGTACTATGGCTACACCTTC
many | TRBJ2-7 | TRBV2 | - | 11 | CASSARDEQYF | TGTGCCAGCAGCGCCAGGGACGAGCAGTACTTC
many | TRBJ2-5 | TRBV10-2 | TRBD1 | 13 | CASSPTGGETQYF | TGCGCCAGCAGTCCTACAGGGGGAGAGACCCAGTACTTC
- | TRBJ2-1 | TRBV3-1 | - | 13 | CASSQPGVGEQFF | TGTGCCAGCAGCCAACCAGGGGTAGGTGAGCAGTTCTTC
- | TRBJ2-7 | TRBV25-1 | - | 15 | CAGSSPGRNAYEQYF | TGTGCCGGCAGCTCTCCGGGGAGGAACGCCTACGAGCAGTACTTC
- | TRBJ2-7 | TRBV20-1 | - | 12 | CSALLQGYEQYF | TGCAGTGCCCTACTACAGGGTTACGAGCAGTACTTC
many | TRBJ2-7 | TRBV19 | TRBD1 | 16 | CASRRQPGQGDYEQYF | TGTGCCAGTAGGCGGCAACCGGGACAGGGGGATTACGAGCAGTACTTC
- | TRBJ2-7 | TRBV5-1 | - | 14 | CASSLDLFSYEQYF | TGCGCCAGCAGCTTGGACCTTTTTTCCTACGAGCAGTACTTC
- | TRBJ2-3 | TRBV20-1 | - | 14 | CSAVDLKGTDTQYF | TGCAGTGCTGTGGACCTGAAGGGCACAGATACGCAGTATTTT
many | TRBJ1-2 | TRBV7-2 | - | 15 | CASSRERVSSYGYTF | TGTGCCAGCAGCCGAGAAAGGGTTTCGAGCTATGGCTACACCTTC
- | TRBJ1-2 | TRBV25-1 | TRBD1 | 15 | CASSVGTGVNYGYTF | TGTGCCAGCAGTGTGGGGACAGGGGTTAACTATGGCTACACCTTC
- | TRBJ1-2 | TRBV2 | - | 13 | CASSLTRTNGYTF | TGTGCCAGCAGTTTAACACGGACGAATGGCTACACCTTC
few | TRBJ1-5 | TRBV10-3 | - | 15 | CAISESSAGTQPQHF | TGTGCCATCAGTGAGTCCTCGGCCGGGACTCAGCCCCAGCATTTT
few | TRBJ1-4 | TRBV9 | TRBD1 | 14 | CASSPGTGYEKLFF | TGTGCCAGCAGCCCAGGGACAGGGTATGAAAAACTGTTTTTT
few | TRBJ2-3 | TRBV25-1 | - | 13 | CASSPRTGDTQYF | TGCGCCAGCAGCCCCCGGACGGGAGATACGCAGTATTTT
- | TRBJ1-2 | TRBV6-1 | - | 15 | CASVRGVLDNYGYTF | TGTGCCAGCGTCCGTGGGGTTTTGGATAACTATGGCTACACCTTC
- | TRBJ1-1 | TRBV7-6 | - | 14 | CASSLSVMNTEAFF | TGTGCCAGCAGCCTCTCCGTGATGAACACTGAAGCTTTCTTT
- | TRBJ2-5 | TRBV20-1 | - | 14 | CSARRDASVEAQYF | TGCAGTGCTAGACGGGACGCGAGCGTTGAGGCCCAGTACTTC
few | TRBJ1-5 | TRBV2 | - | 17 | CTSSEYREGYGNQPQHF | TGTACCAGCAGTGAGTACAGGGAAGGATATGGCAATCAGCCCCAGCATTTT
- | TRBJ1-2 | TRBV10-3 | - | 16 | CATTQPPRGLDYGYTF | TGTGCCACTACCCAACCCCCCCGGGGGCTTGACTATGGCTACACCTTC
- | TRBJ2-5 | TRBV3-1 | TRBD1 | 15 | CASSQTTGGIQTQYF | TGTGCCAGCAGCCAAACGACAGGGGGCATTCAGACCCAGTACTTC
- | TRBJ1-1 | TRBV14 | TRBD1 | 14 | CASRVGQGGTEAFF | TGTGCCAGTCGAGTTGGACAGGGTGGGACTGAAGCTTTCTTT
- | TRBJ2-5 | TRBV14 | - | 15 | CASSQDWGWQETQYF | TGTGCCAGCAGCCAAGACTGGGGGTGGCAAGAGACCCAGTACTTC
few | TRBJ1-4 | TRBV2 | - | 14 | CASNQGLTNEELFF | TGTGCCAGCAATCAGGGGCTAACTAATGAAGAACTGTTTTTT